The next 27 T cell receptor beta chains were all read from a single sample in a study of shared clonotypes between healthy human individuals. CD8 cells regarded as naive lacked CD45RO, were positively chosen for CCR7, and omitted terminally differentiated effector memory CD45RA+ cells. TCRdb's table, derived via immunoSEQ multiplex PCR, lists solely in-frame clones and lacks some. Altogether roughly 2.1 million clones are present, approximately 94% being singletons, with the ten largest covering more than 1.5%. Sequences were obtained from naive CD8+ T cells from PBMCs. These receptors came from a man aged 18 to 35 in good health. Some clones in this sample may be carry-over from other donors' samples.

V is TRBV27 and J is TRBJ2-1, with a tentative D call TRBD1 (6 bases). Deletions cut 7 bases from V and 4 bases from J, with 17 bases between. This CDR3 is built from 15 residues. Germline V gene data show CDR1 as MNHEY and CDR2 as SMNVEV (reference sequence). The CDR3 nucleotides read TGTGCCAGCACCCGACAGGACCCCTATTACAATGAGCAGTTCTTC. It codes for CASTRQDPYYNEQFF.

V usage is TRBV9 and J usage is TRBJ2-5; tentative D call: TRBD2 (6 bases). V was clipped by 0 bases and J by 4 bases, with 13 bases between them. From germline, CDR1 is SGDLS and CDR2 YYNGEE. The CDR3 consists of 15 residues. The CDR3 reads CASSVGASVVETQYF. In DNA, the CDR3 is TGTGCCAGCAGCGTAGGGGCTAGCGTCGTAGAGACCCAGTACTTC.

V gene TRBV15 combines with J gene TRBJ2-5, with 7 bases aligning to TRBD1. Looked up from germline, CDR1 is LNHNV and CDR2 is YYDKDF (reference sequence). V lost 8 bases and J lost 5; bases outside the gene matches: 8. This CDR3 is 13 amino acids long. As DNA, the CDR3 is TGTGCCACCTCCGACAGGGATGCGGAGACCCAGTACTTC. It is translated as CATSDRDAETQYF. The full variable domain, in which reference TRBV15 and TRBJ2-5 provide the parts outside the CDR3, is DAMVIQNPRYQVTQFGKPVTLSCSQTLNHNVMYWYQQKSSQAPKLLFHYYDKDFNNEADTPDNFQSRRPNTSFCFLDIRSPGLGDTAMYLCATSDRDAETQYFGPGTRLLVL.

J is TRBJ2-7 and V is TRBV7-2; perhaps TRBD1 as D (6 bases). Trimming left V 5 bases short and J 1 base short, with 12 bases between. The CDR3 covers 14 residues. CDR1 and CDR2 from the germline V gene are SGHTA and FQGNSA. For the CDR3, the DNA is TGTGCCAGCAGCCCAGGACAGAAATCCTACGAGCAGTACTTC. Protein product: CASSPGQKSYEQYF. The variable domain in full, with the rest retrieved from reference TRBV7-2 and TRBJ2-7, is GAGVSQSPSNKVTEKGKDVELRCDPISGHTALYWYRQSLGQGLEFLIYFQGNSAPDKSGLPSDRFSAERTGGSVSTLTIQRTQQEDSAVYLCASSPGQKSYEQYFGPGTRLTVT.

The J gene is TRBJ1-5, the V gene TRBV28; 8 positions match TRBD1. V dropped 2 bases and J dropped 7; count of bases not matched to a gene: 7. The CDR3 totals 15 residues. Germline V gene sequence: CDR1 MDHEN, CDR2 SYDVKM. In DNA form, the CDR3 reads TGTGCCAGCAGTTTACCAGGGGGCTACTCCCAGCCCCAGCATTTT. Translation: CASSLPGGYSQPQHF.

Only one count was recorded for this clone. V and J are TRBV7-9 and TRBJ1-2; tentative D call: TRBD1 (5 bases). The CDR3 runs to 15 residues. Germline CDR1 is SEHNR and CDR2 is FQNEAQ (reference sequence). Trimming left V 1 base short and J 7 bases short, with 16 bases between. CDR3 sequence: CASSLDPTGPRGYTF. The CDR3 DNA reads as TGTGCCAGCAGCTTAGATCCCACGGGGCCTCGTGGCTACACCTTC.

The chain combines TRBV6-5 with TRBJ1-2; D is possibly TRBD1 (5 bases). V was trimmed by 5 bases and J by 4 bases, leaving 17 bases between them. The CDR3 extends over 15 amino acids. Germline CDR1 is MNHEY and CDR2 is SVGAGI. CDR3 in DNA: TGTGCCAGCAGTCAGCCGGGACTCCTCTCCTATGGCTACACCTTC. Translated: CASSQPGLLSYGYTF.

This sequence joins TRBV7-7 and TRBJ2-1; D gene ambiguous. The length of the CDR3 is 13 residues. V lost 2 bases, J lost 8 bases, and 10 bases lay in between. Germline V gene data show CDR1 as SSHAT and CDR2 as FNYEAQ (reference sequence). The CDR3 sequence is CASSLKRDHEQFF. The CDR3 coding sequence is TGTGCCAGCAGCTTAAAAAGGGATCATGAGCAGTTCTTC.

The chain couples TRBV27 to TRBJ1-1; no firm D call. This CDR3 comprises 14 residues. Trimming cost V 2 bases and J 4 bases, with 11 bases left between them. Per germline, CDR1 MNHEY and CDR2 SMNVEV (reference sequence). The CDR3 nucleotides read TGTGCCAGCAGTTTAATTTCCGAGGGCACTGAAGCTTTCTTT. It translates to CASSLISEGTEAFF.

This chain joins TRBV14 and TRBJ1-2; D not certain. The CDR3 is 15 residues long. The germline CDR1 and CDR2 sequences are SGHDN and FVKESK. V lost 3 bases and J lost 4, with 15 bases in between. The CDR3 spells CASSHSQVPVYGYTF. The DNA for the CDR3 is TGTGCCAGCAGCCATTCTCAGGTCCCCGTCTATGGCTACACCTTC. Variable domain in full (rest from reference TRBV14 and TRBJ1-2): EAGVTQFPSHSVIEKGQTVTLRCDPISGHDNLYWYRRVMGKEIKFLLHFVKESKQDESGMPNNRFLAERTGGTYSTLKVQPAELEDSGVYFCASSHSQVPVYGYTFGSGTRLTVV.

V and J are TRBV7-9 and TRBJ1-2; a weak D match, TRBD1 (5 bases). Germline CDR1 and CDR2: SEHNR and FQNEAQ (reference sequence). The CDR3 is 15 residues long. Trimming pared 5 bases from V and 2 bases from J, leaving 15 bases between. The CDR3 DNA follows: TGTGCCAGCAGCCCCCGGGAGGGGCCCAACTATGGCTACACCTTC. This encodes CASSPREGPNYGYTF.

Notes on this clone: Other DNA sequences within the sample encode an identical CDR3. This chain links TRBV6-5 with TRBJ2-1, with 14 bases that match TRBD2. Trimming removed 6 bases from V and 7 bases from J; junction bases left unmatched: 5. The CDR3 extends over 15 amino acids. Germline V gives CDR1 MNHEY, CDR2 SVGAGI. The CDR3 coding sequence is TGTGCCAGCAGCCCGGGGACTAGCGGGAGAAATGAGCAGTTCTTC. The encoded protein is CASSPGTSGRNEQFF.

The chain joins TRBV28 to TRBJ2-7; TRBD1 might be the D (5 bases). The CDR3 covers 15 residues. CDR1 MDHEN and CDR2 SYDVKM come from the germline V gene. The ends were cut back, 2 bases at V and 2 bases at J, with 13 bases in the middle. CDR3 residues: CASSLVDRGPYEQYF. Written as DNA, the CDR3 is TGTGCCAGCAGTTTAGTCGACAGAGGTCCCTACGAGCAGTACTTC. Based on the CDR3 plus reference TRBV28 and TRBJ2-7, the full variable domain is DVKVTQSSRYLVKRTGEKVFLECVQDMDHENMFWYRQDPGLGLRLIYFSYDVKMKEKGDIPEGYSVSREKKERFSLILESASTNQTSMYLCASSLVDRGPYEQYFGPGTRLTVT.

The gene calls are TRBV5-1 and TRBJ2-1, with 13 bases matching TRBD2. This CDR3 spans 17 amino acids. Per the germline V gene, CDR1 is SGHRS and CDR2 is YFSETQ. J lost 0 bases, V lost 5 bases, and 5 bases had no gene match. The CDR3 region is CASSPGLAGSSYNEQFF. In DNA, the CDR3 is TGCGCCAGCAGTCCGGGACTAGCGGGGTCCTCCTACAATGAGCAGTTCTTC.

The V and J genes are TRBV6-1 and TRBJ2-7; the match to TRBD1 covers 10 bases. Unmatched junction bases numbered 4, after V lost 3 bases and J lost 2 bases. This CDR3 is 15 amino acids long. Germline-derived CDR1 and CDR2 are MNHNS and SASEGT. The chain's CDR3 is CASSEGGTGAYEQYF. The DNA for the CDR3 is TGTGCCAGCAGTGAGGGGGGGACAGGGGCCTACGAGCAGTACTTC.

This chain joins TRBV9 and TRBJ2-3; 9 nucleotides agree with TRBD2. V was clipped by 3 bases and J by 4 bases; unmatched bases: 9. Germline V CDR1 and CDR2: SGDLS, YYNGEE. The CDR3 length is 16 residues. CDR3 region: CASSAHSGSGPDTQYF. DNA for the CDR3: TGTGCCAGCAGCGCCCATAGCGGGAGTGGCCCAGATACGCAGTATTTT.

About this clone: At the DNA level, this CDR3 is encoded by other sequences in the same sample as well. The V gene is TRBV29-1, the J gene TRBJ2-2, with D tentatively TRBD1 (6 bases). CDR1 SQVTM and CDR2 ANQGSEA come from the germline V gene. This CDR3 has 13 amino acids. The V end lost 0 bases, the J end lost 4 bases, and 6 bases lay between the germline ends. CDR3 DNA: TGCAGCGTTGAAGAGGGGGCCACCGGGGAGCTGTTTTTT. This translates into CSVEEGATGELFF.

The chain joins TRBV7-2 to TRBJ2-3, with 11 bases matching TRBD2. CDR1 is SGHTA and CDR2 is FQGNSA in the germline V gene. The trim removed 7 bases at V and 9 bases at J, leaving 9 bases unmatched. The CDR3 totals 14 residues. In DNA form, the CDR3 reads TGTGCCAGCACCATAGCGGGAGGGCCAGGGACGCAGTATTTT. Its translation is CASTIAGGPGTQYF.

V gene TRBV7-6 combines with J gene TRBJ2-7; maybe TRBD1 (6 bases). The germline V and J ends were trimmed by 0 bases and 2 bases, with 14 bases remaining between them. Germline CDR1 is SGHVS and CDR2 is FNYEAQ. This CDR3 is built from 16 residues. The CDR3 DNA reads as TGTGCCAGCAGCTTAGCGCAACGAACAGGGACCTACGAGCAGTACTTC. Its translation is CASSLAQRTGTYEQYF.

The V gene is TRBV19, the J gene TRBJ1-2; weak D call: TRBD1 (6 bases). V lost 3 bases and J 5 bases, leaving 10 bases between the germline ends. Germline assignment: CDR1 LNHDA and CDR2 SQIVND (reference sequence). The CDR3 contains 13 residues. The CDR3: CASSIGGGYGYTF. CDR3 coding DNA: TGTGCCAGTAGTATCGGGGGCGGTTATGGCTACACCTTC. The full variable domain, its missing parts supplied by reference TRBV19 and TRBJ1-2, is DGGITQSPKYLFRKEGQNVTLSCEQNLNHDAMYWYRQDPGQGLRLIYYSQIVNDFQKGDIAEGYSVSREKKESFPLTVTSAQKNPTAFYLCASSIGGGYGYTFGSGTRLTVV.

This chain joins TRBV5-8 and TRBJ1-5; 8 bases agree with TRBD1. The CDR3 has 15 amino acids. J was trimmed by 7 bases and V by 2 bases; bases with no gene match: 8. The germline V gene has CDR1 SGHTS and CDR2 YDEGEE. The CDR3 DNA follows: TGTGCCAGCAGCTTCTCTGGACAGGGCGGCCAGCCCCAGCATTTT. Its protein is CASSFSGQGGQPQHF.

The chain employs TRBV9 and TRBJ2-1; tentatively, D is TRBD1 or TRBD2 (6 bases each). From germline, CDR1 is SGDLS and CDR2 YYNGEE. Trimming shortened V by 4 bases and J by 2 bases, and 16 bases separated the two germline ends. This CDR3 comprises 16 residues. For the CDR3, the DNA is TGTGCCAGCAGCTCCCCGGGGGCCCACACCTACAATGAGCAGTTCTTC. The encoded protein is CASSSPGAHTYNEQFF.

This chain uses TRBV9 with TRBJ2-7; D is undetermined. The CDR3 is 14 residues long. The V gene lost 0 bases and the J gene lost 2 bases, with 9 bases spanning the gap. Germline V gene data show CDR1 as SGDLS and CDR2 as YYNGEE. The CDR3 sequence is CASSVEDAAYEQYF. The CDR3 DNA follows: TGTGCCAGCAGCGTAGAGGACGCCGCCTACGAGCAGTACTTC. Variable domain in full (rest from reference TRBV9 and TRBJ2-7): DSGVTQTPKHLITATGQRVTLRCSPRSGDLSVYWYQQSLDQGLQFLIQYYNGEERAKGNILERFSAQQFPDLHSELNLSSLELGDSALYFCASSVEDAAYEQYFGPGTRLTVT.

V is TRBV7-8 and J is TRBJ2-7, with D possibly being TRBD1 (5 bases). The germline CDR1 and CDR2 sequences are SGHVS and FQNEAQ. V dropped 1 base and J dropped 3 bases, with 13 bases sitting between them. The CDR3 sequence is 15 residues long. The CDR3 loop is CASSLEGVPYYEQYF. The DNA of the CDR3 is TGTGCCAGCAGCTTAGAAGGGGTCCCCTACTACGAGCAGTACTTC.

The V gene is TRBV5-1, the J gene TRBJ2-7; no definite D call. The V end lost 1 base, the J end lost 3 bases, and 14 bases lay between the germline ends. Germline lookup yields CDR1 SGHRS and CDR2 YFSETQ. This CDR3 spans 15 amino acids. The CDR3 protein is CASSLLSGSYYEQYF. CDR3 DNA sequence: TGCGCCAGCAGCTTGTTGTCGGGTAGCTACTACGAGCAGTACTTC.

The chain is built from TRBV5-1 and TRBJ2-5; unclear D gene. V was clipped by 3 bases and J by 9 bases, with 12 bases between them. Germline CDR1 SGHRS, CDR2 YFSETQ. The CDR3 has 12 residues. For the CDR3, the DNA is TGCGCCAGCAGCTCGACGGGCGGCCCCCAGTACTTC. It encodes CASSSTGGPQYF.

For this clone: This same CDR3 is encoded by further DNA sequences in the sample. The rearrangement uses TRBV6-5 and TRBJ2-7; D gene ambiguous. V was trimmed by 0 bases and J by 3 bases, leaving 9 bases between them. Germline values: CDR1 MNHEY, CDR2 SVGAGI. The CDR3 runs to 14 residues. The CDR3: CASSYSGPSYEQYF. The CDR3 coding sequence is TGTGCCAGCAGTTACTCGGGCCCCAGCTACGAGCAGTACTTC.